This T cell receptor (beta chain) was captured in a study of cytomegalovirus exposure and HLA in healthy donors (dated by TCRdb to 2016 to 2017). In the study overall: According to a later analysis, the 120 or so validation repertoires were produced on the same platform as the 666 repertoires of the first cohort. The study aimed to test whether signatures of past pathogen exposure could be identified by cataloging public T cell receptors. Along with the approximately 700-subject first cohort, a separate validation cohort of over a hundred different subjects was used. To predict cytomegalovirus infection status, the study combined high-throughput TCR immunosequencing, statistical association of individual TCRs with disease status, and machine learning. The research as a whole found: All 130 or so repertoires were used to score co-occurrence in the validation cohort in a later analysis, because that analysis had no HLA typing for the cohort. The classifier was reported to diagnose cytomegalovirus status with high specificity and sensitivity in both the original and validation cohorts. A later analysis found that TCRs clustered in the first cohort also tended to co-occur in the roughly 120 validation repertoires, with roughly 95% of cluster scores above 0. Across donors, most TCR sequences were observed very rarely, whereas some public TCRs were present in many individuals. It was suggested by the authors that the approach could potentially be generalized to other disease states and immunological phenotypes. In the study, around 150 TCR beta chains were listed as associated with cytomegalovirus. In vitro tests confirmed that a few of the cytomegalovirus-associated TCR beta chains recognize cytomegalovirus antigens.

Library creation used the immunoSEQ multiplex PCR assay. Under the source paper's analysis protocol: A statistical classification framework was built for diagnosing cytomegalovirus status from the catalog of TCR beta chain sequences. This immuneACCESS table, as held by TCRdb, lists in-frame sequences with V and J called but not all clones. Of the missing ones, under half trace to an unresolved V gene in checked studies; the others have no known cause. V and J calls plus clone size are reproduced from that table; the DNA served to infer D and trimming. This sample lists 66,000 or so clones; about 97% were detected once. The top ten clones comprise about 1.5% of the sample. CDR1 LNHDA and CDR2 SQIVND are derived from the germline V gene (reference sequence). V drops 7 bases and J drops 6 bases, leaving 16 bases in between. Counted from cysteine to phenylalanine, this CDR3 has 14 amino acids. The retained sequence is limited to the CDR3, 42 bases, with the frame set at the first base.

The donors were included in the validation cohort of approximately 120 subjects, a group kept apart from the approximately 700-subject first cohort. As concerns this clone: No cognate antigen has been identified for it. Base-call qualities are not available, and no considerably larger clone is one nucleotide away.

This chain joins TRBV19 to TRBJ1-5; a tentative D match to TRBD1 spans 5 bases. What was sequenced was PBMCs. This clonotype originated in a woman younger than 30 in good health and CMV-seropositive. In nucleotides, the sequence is TGTGCCAGTAACAGGACGGCCCTGGGTCAGCCCCAGCATTTT. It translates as CASNRTALGQPQHF. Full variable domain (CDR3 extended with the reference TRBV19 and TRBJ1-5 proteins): DGGITQSPKYLFRKEGQNVTLSCEQNLNHDAMYWYRQDPGQGLRLIYYSQIVNDFQKGDIAEGYSVSREKKESFPLTVTSAQKNPTAFYLCASNRTALGQPQHFGDGTRLSIL.